Below are 6 T cell receptor beta chains sequenced from a single sample in a study of T cells in Graves' hyperthyroidism and ophthalmopathy. TCR beta CDR3 sequences were amplified from RNA transcripts. The HTBI set primed first-round TCR CDR3 RT-PCR. TCRdb re-analysed the multiplex PCR reads in MiXCR, keeping a single row per CDR3 protein. The repertoire includes about 610,000 distinct CDR3 sequences, about 15% of them detected once, and 4.3% sits in the top ten. The specimen was blood. The receptors were sampled from a woman aged 40 to 55 with Graves' ophthalmopathy.

The chain links TRBV18 to TRBJ2-5; the match to TRBD2 covers 8 bases. Looked up from germline, CDR1 is KGHSH and CDR2 is LQKENI. The V and J ends lost 4 bases and 3 bases, in that order; junction bases with no gene match: 4. The CDR3 extends over 14 amino acids. The CDR3 DNA sequence: TGTGCCAGCTCACAACTAGCGGTTAAAGAGACCCAGTACTTC. Translating it yields CASSQLAVKETQYF.

This clonotype was found a few times. The chain is built from TRBV11-1 and TRBJ1-1; D uncertain. This CDR3 spans 16 amino acids. V lost 4 bases and J lost 1, with 16 bases in between. Germline V gene sequence: CDR1 SGHAT, CDR2 FQDESV (reference sequence). CDR3: CASSSGGWGKNTEAFF. The CDR3 nucleotides read TGTGCCAGCAGCTCCGGAGGATGGGGAAAGAACACTGAAGCTTTCTTT.

V usage is TRBV29-1 and J usage is TRBJ1-1; tentatively, D is TRBD1 (5 bases). V lost 0 bases to trimming and J lost 9 bases, with 11 bases between them. The CDR3 has 12 amino acids. In germline, CDR1 is SQVTM, CDR2 ANQGSEA. The CDR3 protein is CSVEEFGTKAFF. CDR3 coding DNA: TGCAGCGTTGAAGAATTCGGGACTAAAGCTTTCTTT.

At least ten counts were recorded for this clonotype. The rearrangement links TRBV29-1 to TRBJ2-1; TRBD2 aligns across 8 bases. V shed 1 base and J 8 bases; nucleotides not matched to a gene: 4. CDR3 length: 13 amino acids. Germline loops: CDR1 SQVTM, CDR2 ANQGSEA. The CDR3 nucleotides read TGCAGCGTTGAAGGGACTAGCTTTGATGAGCAGTTCTTC. It encodes CSVEGTSFDEQFF.

This sequence joins TRBV7-2 and TRBJ2-5; D is perhaps TRBD2 (5 bases). Trimming took off 1 base at V and 5 bases at J, with 17 bases between the two ends. Per germline, CDR1 SGHTA and CDR2 FQGNSA. The CDR3 runs 16 residues. The chain's CDR3 is CASSLVARGRTETQYF. CDR3 nucleotide sequence: TGTGCCAGCAGCTTAGTGGCCCGGGGTCGGACGGAGACCCAGTACTTC.

The chain is built from TRBV11-2 and TRBJ1-1; 9 bases agree with TRBD1. The CDR3 spans 14 residues. Germline lookup yields CDR1 SGHAT and CDR2 FQNNGV. V dropped 1 base and J dropped 5; count of bases not matched to a gene: 2. The CDR3 DNA reads as TGTGCCAGCAGCTTAGGGACAGGGGTGACTGAAGCTTTCTTT. This sequence encodes CASSLGTGVTEAFF.